The 28 T cell receptor beta chains below were found in one sample sequenced in a study of blood T cells in healthy people across ages. Primers used in a second PCR of roughly 6 to 11 cycles were a sample-barcoded 5' primer and a J-beta primer mix. TCRdb used MiXCR to reprocess the 5' RACE reads, holding one entry per CDR3 protein. The table has 870,000 or so distinct CDR3 sequences, 25% to 30% seen once. Sequenced sample: blood. These receptors all stem from a woman of 80 years or more in good health.

This clonotype was seen only once. This chain links TRBV5-6 with TRBJ1-2; 8 bases align to TRBD1. The CDR3 runs to 16 residues. The germline gives CDR1 SGHDT, CDR2 YYEEEE. V lost 2 bases and J lost 3; bases outside the gene matches: 9. CDR3 in amino acids: CASSLSQDREDYGYTF. The CDR3 DNA reads TGTGCCAGCAGCTTATCCCAGGACAGGGAAGACTATGGCTACACCTTC.

J is TRBJ2-1 and V is TRBV7-9, with 9 nucleotides matching TRBD1. CDR3 length equals 14 residues. Germline lookup yields CDR1 SEHNR and CDR2 FQNEAQ (reference sequence). Trimming at V came to 0 bases and at J to 8 bases, leaving 2 bases not matched to a gene. The CDR3 DNA sequence: TGTGCCAGCAGCTTAGCGGGACAGGGTGATGAGCAGTTCTTC. It translates to CASSLAGQGDEQFF.

Turning to this clonotype: Sequence at one end of the junction differs from germline and may be a read error. V and J are TRBV2 and TRBJ1-1, with TRBD1 as a possible D gene (5 bases). The CDR3 is made up of 15 amino acids. Germline V gene sequence: CDR1 SNHLY, CDR2 FYNNEI. The CDR3 nucleotides are TGTGCCAGCAGTGGCGGGGGGTTCAGGAACACTGGAGCTTTCTTT. Its protein product is CASSGGGFRNTGAFF.

V is TRBV7-2 and J is TRBJ1-5, with 9 bases that match TRBD1. The V and J ends lost 0 bases and 3 bases, in that order; junction bases with no gene match: 3. The CDR3 is made up of 16 amino acids. Germline V gene lookup returns CDR1 SGHTA and CDR2 FQGNSA. The CDR3 nucleotides are TGTGCCAGCAGCTTAGCCGGGACAGGGAACAATCAGCCCCAGCATTTT. Protein product: CASSLAGTGNNQPQHF.

Comment on this clonotype: A much larger clone differs by one base, so this may be a read error. The rearrangement links TRBV6-2 or TRBV6-3 to TRBJ2-1, with TRBD2 matching over 8 bases. This CDR3 spans 18 amino acids. CDR1 and CDR2 from the germline V gene are MNHEY and SVGEGT. The CDR3 reads CANSYWSNGGAYHNEQFF. In DNA form, the CDR3 reads TGTGCCAACAGTTACTGGTCCAACGGGGGGGCCTATCACAATGAGCAGTTCTTC.

The gene calls are TRBV3-1 and TRBJ1-1; D remains ambiguous. Trimming shortened V by 1 base and J by 4 bases, and 16 bases separated the two germline ends. The CDR3 has 16 residues. In germline, CDR1 is LGHDT, CDR2 YNNKEL (reference sequence). The CDR3 here is CASSQGVLDRGTEAFF. CDR3 in DNA: TGTGCCAGCAGCCAAGGGGTTTTGGACCGGGGCACTGAAGCTTTCTTT.

This clonotype was recorded many times. The chain joins TRBV28 to TRBJ2-7; possible D gene TRBD1, 5 bases. Germline V gives CDR1 MDHEN, CDR2 SYDVKM. The V gene lost 6 bases and the J gene lost 2 bases, with 14 bases spanning the gap. The CDR3 covers 14 residues. DNA of the CDR3: TGTGCCAGCAGGGTTCTCAGGGTTCCCTACGAGCAGTACTTC. This translates into CASRVLRVPYEQYF.

With regard to this clonotype: A much larger clonotype is one base distant, so this may be a read error. Without the conserved terminal phenylalanine or tryptophan, this CDR3 likely stems from a read error. For the CDR3, the DNA is TGTGCCAGCAGCTTAGCCGCGACTAGCAGCGAGACCCAGTACTGC. It yields the protein CASSLAATSSETQYC. The genes are TRBV7-6 and TRBJ2-5; 7 bases align to TRBD2. This CDR3 contains 15 residues. Trimming removed 0 bases from V and 5 bases from J; junction bases left unmatched: 6. Germline CDR1 SGHVS, CDR2 FNYEAQ.

This clonotype was detected ten times or more. The V gene is TRBV18, the J gene TRBJ1-4, with D possibly matching TRBD1 (6 bases). This CDR3 spans 15 amino acids. Deletions cut 1 base from V and 7 bases from J, with 13 bases between. The germline V gene has CDR1 KGHSH and CDR2 LQKENI. The CDR3: CASSPRQGIGEKLFF. DNA for the CDR3: TGTGCCAGCTCACCACGGCAGGGGATTGGTGAAAAACTGTTTTTT. Full variable domain (outside the CDR3, taken from reference TRBV18 and TRBJ1-4): NAGVMQNPRHLVRRRGQEARLRCSPMKGHSHVYWYRQLPEEGLKFMVYLQKENIIDESGMPKERFSAEFPKEGPSILRIQQVVRGDSAAYFCASSPRQGIGEKLFFGSGTQLSVL.

This clonotype was observed many times. This chain connects TRBV5-1 to TRBJ2-1, with 10 bases aligning to TRBD1. The CDR3 has 15 residues. CDR1 SGHRS and CDR2 YFSETQ come from the germline V gene. V was pared by 4 bases and J by 4 bases, with 5 bases of the junction left unmatched. The CDR3 reads CASSKGQGQYNEQFF. CDR3 DNA: TGCGCCAGCAGCAAGGGACAGGGGCAATACAATGAGCAGTTCTTC.

J is TRBJ2-1 and V is TRBV11-3, with 9 bases that match TRBD2. J gave up 5 bases and V 5 bases, and 4 bases lay outside the gene matches. The CDR3 sequence is 14 residues long. Germline V gene data show CDR1 as SGHNT and CDR2 as YENEEA. The CDR3 loop reads CASSIAGADNEQFF. The CDR3, as DNA: TGTGCCAGCAGCATAGCGGGGGCCGACAATGAGCAGTTCTTC.

Points on this clonotype: A much more abundant neighbour one base away suggests this may be a read error. This chain links TRBV20-1 with TRBJ2-5; possibly TRBD1 for D (5 bases). The length of the CDR3 is 15 residues. Germline lookup yields CDR1 DFQATT and CDR2 SNEGSKA (reference sequence). CDR3 protein: CSARDPRAKQEIQYF. CDR3 in DNA: TGCAGTGCTAGAGATCCCAGGGCGAAACAAGAGATCCAGTACTTC.

Remarks on this clonotype: A much larger clonotype is one base distant, so this may be a read error. The chain carries TRBV7-2 and TRBJ2-1; D is unresolved. Trimming pared 4 bases from V and 8 bases from J, leaving 12 bases between. Per the germline V gene, CDR1 is SGHTA and CDR2 is FQGNSA. This CDR3 contains 13 residues. The CDR3 protein is CASSSMEYDEQFF. The DNA of the CDR3 is TGTGCCAGCAGCTCAATGGAATACGATGAGCAGTTCTTC.

Worth noting for this clonotype: This sequence may be a read error, since a much larger clone differs from it by one base. This chain uses TRBV5-4 with TRBJ2-1; D gene ambiguous. The germline V gene encodes CDR1 SGHNT and CDR2 YYREEE (reference sequence). CDR3 length: 15 residues. In DNA form, the CDR3 reads TGTGTCAGCAGCTTGGAAGGGAACTCCTACAATGAGCAGTTCTTC. Protein sequence: CVSSLEGNSYNEQFF.

This clonotype was counted many times. The chain recombines TRBV4-1 with TRBJ1-5, with D uncertain. V lost 2 bases and J lost 2, with 13 bases in between. Germline CDR1 is MGHRA and CDR2 is YSYEKL. The CDR3 extends over 16 amino acids. The CDR3 region is CASSQNSGIGNQPQHF. The DNA for the CDR3 is TGCGCCAGCAGCCAAAATAGCGGTATCGGCAATCAGCCCCAGCATTTT.

This clonotype was detected many times. This may arise from a read error, as a much more abundant clone is one base away. The chain links TRBV20-1 to TRBJ2-5; 9 bases fit TRBD2. V gave up 5 bases and J gave up 11 bases; unmatched junction bases: 12. CDR1 is DFQATT, CDR2 SNEGSKA, per germline (reference sequence). This CDR3 region has 13 residues. The CDR3 nucleotides are TGCAGTGCTCATCGCGGGGGGGCCTATGAGCAGTACTTC. The encoded protein is CSAHRGGAYEQYF.

The V call is TRBV6-5, the J call TRBJ1-1; TRBD1 is a possible D gene (5 bases). The CDR3 has 13 residues. Germline V gene sequence: CDR1 MNHEY, CDR2 SVGAGI. V gave up 4 bases and J gave up 8 bases, with 14 bases separating them. As DNA, the CDR3 is TGTGCCAGCAGTTCCCGGGGGAAGGCAGAAGCTTTCTTT. Translating gives CASSSRGKAEAFF.

This clonotype was detected once. The rearrangement links TRBV27 to TRBJ2-3; D might be TRBD2 (6 bases). CDR3 length: 13 amino acids. Germline CDR1 reads MNHEY; CDR2 reads SMNVEV (reference sequence). Between the trimmed V and J ends, which lost 3 bases and 10 bases, there was a span of 14 bases. In DNA form, the CDR3 reads TGTGCCAGCAGTTTTATCGGAGGAGGGCCGCAGTATTTT. It encodes CASSFIGGGPQYF.

CDR3 residues: CASSLPGTSKLYF. As DNA, the CDR3 is TGTGCCAGCAGCTTGCCCGGGACTAGCAAATTGTATTTT. J is TRBJ2-3 and V is TRBV5-4; 9 bases map to TRBD2. Germline V gene lookup returns CDR1 SGHNT and CDR2 YYREEE (reference sequence). V shed 1 base, J shed 14 bases, and the junction held 8 bases outside the gene matches. The CDR3 has 13 amino acids.

Only a few counts were recorded for this clonotype. The rearrangement joins TRBV14 to TRBJ2-5; 11 bases are a match to TRBD2. Germline V lookup: CDR1 SGHDN, CDR2 FVKESK. The CDR3 is 18 amino acids. V trimming: 1 base; J trimming: 5 bases; junction bases outside the gene matches: 12. For the CDR3, the DNA is TGTGCCAGCAGCCAAGGGTCTCTTAGCGGGGGGGCCGTGGAGACCCAGTACTTC. Protein sequence: CASSQGSLSGGAVETQYF.

The chain combines TRBV5-6 with TRBJ2-3; D gene ambiguous. Deletions cut 1 base from V and 7 bases from J, with 7 bases between. Germline V gene sequence: CDR1 SGHDT, CDR2 YYEEEE. The CDR3 spans 12 residues. CDR3: CASSLQRNTQYF. CDR3 DNA: TGTGCCAGCAGCTTGCAGAGAAATACGCAGTATTTT.

Remarks on this clonotype: A much larger clonotype is one base distant, so this may be a read error. The rearrangement links TRBV2 to TRBJ2-5; possible D gene TRBD2, 7 bases. Trimming took off 4 bases at V and 11 bases at J, with 17 bases between the two ends. Germline-derived CDR1 and CDR2 are SNHLY and FYNNEI. CDR3 length: 13 residues. The CDR3 DNA sequence: TGTGCCAGCAGTGCCCTAGGGGAGGGGGAGCAGTACTTC. It is translated as CASSALGEGEQYF.

A word on this clonotype: A much larger clone differs by one base, so this may be a read error. The chain has TRBV9 and TRBJ2-1; possible D gene TRBD2, 7 bases. This CDR3 contains 15 residues. Germline values: CDR1 SGDLS, CDR2 YYNGEE. CDR3 amino acids: CASSARGPVYNGQFF. CDR3 DNA sequence: TGTGCCAGCAGCGCGCGGGGGCCCGTTTACAATGGGCAGTTCTTC.

Only a few counts were recorded for this clonotype. J is TRBJ1-2 and V is TRBV20-1; D gene unclear. Germline-derived CDR1 and CDR2 are DFQATT and SNEGSKA (reference sequence). V gave up 3 bases and J gave up 7 bases, with 12 bases separating them. This CDR3 spans 12 amino acids. The DNA for the CDR3 is TGCAGTGCTAGCCCCACCCCCTCTGGCTACACCTTC. Protein product: CSASPTPSGYTF.

Many counts were recorded for this clonotype. The V and J genes are TRBV11-2 and TRBJ2-7; 12 bases fit TRBD1. From germline, CDR1 is SGHAT and CDR2 FQNNGV. This CDR3 is 17 amino acids long. The junction had 11 bases not matched to a gene; V was cut back by 2 bases and J by 6 bases. CDR3 sequence: CASSLRVAGQGAREQYF. The CDR3 nucleotides read TGTGCCAGCAGCTTAAGGGTAGCGGGACAGGGGGCGCGCGAGCAGTACTTC. The full variable domain, rest sourced from reference TRBV11-2 and TRBJ2-7, is EAGVAQSPRYKIIEKRQSVAFWCNPISGHATLYWYQQILGQGPKLLIQFQNNGVVDDSQLPKDRFSAERLKGVDSTLKIQPAKLEDSAVYLCASSLRVAGQGAREQYFGPGTRLTVT.

This clonotype appeared many times. V and J are TRBV3-1 and TRBJ2-7, with TRBD1 matching 8 bases. Germline assignment: CDR1 LGHDT and CDR2 YNNKEL (reference sequence). V lost 8 bases and J lost 6; bases outside the gene matches: 6. This CDR3 has 12 amino acids. The CDR3, as DNA: TGTGCCAGCGGGCCTCAGGGGGCCGAGCAGTACTTC. Translation: CASGPQGAEQYF.

This clonotype appeared once. A much more abundant neighbour one base away suggests this may be a read error. The chain is built from TRBV27 and TRBJ2-1; 7 nucleotides agree with TRBD1. The DNA matches TRBJ2-7 better at its end, which makes the J call doubtful. Germline CDR1 MNHEY, CDR2 SMNVEV (reference sequence). The CDR3 has 16 residues. The CDR3 is CASSLRPGQFYNEQYF. CDR3 in DNA: TGTGCCAGCAGTTTGAGACCGGGACAGTTTTACAATGAGCAGTACTTC.

The sample holds many counts of this clonotype. The chain links TRBV12-3 or TRBV12-4 to TRBJ2-6, with D perhaps matching TRBD2 (5 bases). The V and J ends lost 6 bases and 2 bases respectively, with 11 bases between them. This CDR3 is built from 15 residues. The CDR3 loop is CASRSSGTGANVLTF. The CDR3 nucleotides read TGTGCCAGCAGGTCCTCCGGGACTGGGGCCAACGTCCTGACTTTC.